Sequencing of this TCR beta chain was carried out in a study of shared clonotypes between healthy human individuals. As for the study in general: For every donor, three CD4 naive, three CD4 memory, two CD8 naive and one CD8 memory plates were used.

Study results and limitations: On the whole, naive subsets had larger estimated richness than memory subsets had. Non-shared clonotypes had lower generation probabilities than those shared by all four donors.

For this clone: Its specificity is not known.

Trimming removed 6 bases from V and 3 bases from J; junction bases left unmatched: 8. CDR3 length: 16 amino acids. Looked up from germline, CDR1 is SNHLY and CDR2 is FYNNEI. The split of CD4+ cells yielded CD45RA+ naive and CD45RA-negative memory subsets. Only in-frame clones appear in the TCRdb table, and some are missing; sequencing was by immunoSEQ multiplex PCR. The table has over 1.5 million clones, 98% seen once. The sequence derives from a man between 25 and 39 years old in good health. The V and J genes are TRBV2 and TRBJ2-1; 10 bases match TRBD1. Sequencing used naive CD4+ T cells sorted from blood. Specified subset: CD45RA+ positively selected. The CDR3: CASRVTGGHIYNEQFF. The CDR3 region has the DNA TGTGCCAGCAGAGTGACAGGGGGCCACATCTACAATGAGCAGTTCTTC. The whole variable domain, remainder taken from reference TRBV2 and TRBJ2-1, is EPEVTQTPSHQVTQMGQEVILRCVPISNHLYFYWYRQILGQKVEFLVSFYNNEISEKSEIFDDQFSVERPDGSNFTLKIRSTKLEDSAMYFCASRVTGGHIYNEQFFGPGTRLTVL.